One and the same sample provided the 31 T cell receptor beta chains below, sequenced in a study of monozygotic twins with cystic fibrosis. The assay was immunoSEQ multiplex PCR, and TCRdb's table has in-frame clones only and misses some. The data show fewer than 15,000 clones, roughly 98% seen once. The sequencing sample was made of blood. The receptors were sampled from a girl aged 2 to 10 with cystic fibrosis.

The rearrangement uses TRBV2 and TRBJ1-5; D uncertain. Deletions cut 7 bases from V and 1 base from J, with 8 bases between. CDR1 and CDR2 from the germline V gene are SNHLY and FYNNEI. This CDR3 is 13 amino acids long. The CDR3 sequence is CASMVFSNQPQHF. CDR3 sequence (DNA): TGTGCCAGCATGGTATTCAGCAATCAGCCCCAGCATTTT.

CDR3 in DNA: TGTGCCAGTAGTTCCCGCCGGGACTCTAACACCGGGGAGCTGTTTTTT. Its translation is CASSSRRDSNTGELFF. V usage is TRBV19 and J usage is TRBJ2-2, with D perhaps TRBD2 (6 bases). Looked up from germline, CDR1 is LNHDA and CDR2 is SQIVND (reference sequence). This CDR3 has 16 residues. Trimming stripped 5 bases from V and 2 bases from J, with 15 bases between.

CDR3 bases: TGCGCCAGCAGCTTGTTAACCGGTGCCCGTGACTACGAGCAGTACTTC. This gives the protein CASSLLTGARDYEQYF. V usage is TRBV5-1 and J usage is TRBJ2-7, with no clear D. V was shortened by 1 base and J by 3 bases, with 17 bases between the two germline ends. CDR1 SGHRS and CDR2 YFSETQ come from the germline V gene. The CDR3 is made up of 16 amino acids. The complete variable domain, with remaining parts taken from reference TRBV5-1 and TRBJ2-7, reads KAGVTQTPRYLIKTRGQQVTLSCSPISGHRSVSWYQQTPGQGLQFLFEYFSETQRNKGNFPGRFSGRQFSNSRSEMNVSTLELGDSALYLCASSLLTGARDYEQYFGPGTRLTVT.

The CDR3 spells CASSLTPGDAWNTEAFF. The DNA for the CDR3 is TGTGCCAGCAGCTTAACTCCCGGCGACGCCTGGAACACTGAAGCTTTCTTT. This sequence joins TRBV7-9 and TRBJ1-1; D is unclear. V lost 2 bases and J 1 base, leaving 17 bases between the germline ends. The CDR3 runs 17 residues. Germline values: CDR1 SEHNR, CDR2 FQNEAQ (reference sequence).

V and J are TRBV5-6 and TRBJ2-6; D not resolved. Germline CDR1 SGHDT, CDR2 YYEEEE. The CDR3 totals 16 residues. Between the trimmed V and J ends, which lost 4 bases and 0 bases, there was a span of 11 bases. This chain's CDR3 is CASSAVTASGANVLTF. The DNA of the CDR3 is TGTGCCAGCAGCGCGGTTACAGCCTCTGGGGCCAACGTCCTGACTTTC.

The chain employs TRBV7-4 and TRBJ2-5, with a possible D match to TRBD2 (6 bases). Trimming cost V 3 bases and J 7 bases, with 15 bases left between them. The CDR3 sequence is 14 residues long. Germline values: CDR1 SGHVT, CDR2 SQSDAQ. The CDR3 reads CASSLRGGLPTQYF. The CDR3 coding sequence is TGTGCCAGCAGCTTGAGGGGAGGACTCCCGACCCAGTACTTC. Complete variable domain (other parts from reference TRBV7-4 and TRBJ2-5): GAGVSQSPRYKVAKRGRDVALRCDSISGHVTLYWYRQTLGQGSEVLTYSQSDAQRDKSGRPSGRFSAERPERSVSTLKIQRTEQGDSAVYLCASSLRGGLPTQYFGPGTRLLVL.

In its sample, this clone was seen once. CDR3 residues: CASMRAGEAFF. The CDR3 DNA is TGTGCCAGCATGCGGGCAGGTGAAGCTTTCTTT. The chain recombines TRBV2 with TRBJ1-1; no clear D gene. The CDR3 is 11 amino acids. V was shortened by 7 bases and J by 7 bases, with 10 bases between the two germline ends. Germline V lookup: CDR1 SNHLY, CDR2 FYNNEI.

This chain links TRBV9 with TRBJ1-1; D is unresolved. The CDR3 runs 13 residues. Germline assignment: CDR1 SGDLS and CDR2 YYNGEE. V was trimmed by 0 bases and J by 5 bases, leaving 8 bases between them. The CDR3 protein is CASSVAMGTEAFF. CDR3 bases: TGTGCCAGCAGCGTAGCAATGGGGACTGAAGCTTTCTTT.

The CDR3 DNA follows: TGCAGCGTTGCAGGGGTGGGGGAGACCCAGTACTTC. It translates to CSVAGVGETQYF. J is TRBJ2-5 and V is TRBV29-1; possible D gene TRBD1, 6 bases. The CDR3 runs 12 residues. The V gene lost 4 bases and the J gene lost 5 bases, with 11 bases spanning the gap. CDR1 and CDR2 from the germline V gene are SQVTM and ANQGSEA. Full variable domain (rest looked up from reference TRBV29-1 and TRBJ2-5): SAVISQKPSRDICQRGTSLTIQCQVDSQVTMMFWYRQQPGQSLTLIATANQGSEATYESGFVIDKFPISRPNLTFSTLTVSNMSPEDSSIYLCSVAGVGETQYFGPGTRLLVL.

V gene TRBV4-1 combines with J gene TRBJ1-1; TRBD1 agrees at 12 bases. This CDR3 region has 18 residues. Germline loops: CDR1 MGHRA, CDR2 YSYEKL. V lost 0 bases and J lost 4; bases outside the gene matches: 9. CDR3 sequence reads: CASSQDLRDRGPITEAFF. CDR3 DNA sequence: TGCGCCAGCAGCCAAGATCTGCGGGACAGGGGGCCGATCACTGAAGCTTTCTTT.

V is TRBV4-3 and J is TRBJ1-2; 9 positions agree with TRBD1. The germline CDR1 and CDR2 sequences are LGHNA and YSLEER. Trimming at V came to 0 bases and at J to 6 bases, leaving 8 bases not matched to a gene. CDR3 length equals 16 residues. The CDR3 DNA follows: TGCGCCAGCAGCCAAGATTCCGGTCGGACAGGGGATGGCTACACCTTC. This encodes CASSQDSGRTGDGYTF.

This clone was found once. This chain links TRBV27 with TRBJ2-1; TRBD2 aligns across 13 bases. With V trimmed by 5 bases and J by 5 bases, 3 bases remained unmatched. The CDR3 covers 15 residues. Per the germline V gene, CDR1 is MNHEY and CDR2 is SMNVEV (reference sequence). CDR3 DNA sequence: TGTGCCAGCAGTCCTGGGACTAGCGGGAACAATGAGCAGTTCTTC. As protein: CASSPGTSGNNEQFF.

The V call is TRBV5-4, the J call TRBJ1-2, with TRBD1 matching 7 bases. The CDR3 is 15 amino acids. Germline loops: CDR1 SGHNT, CDR2 YYREEE (reference sequence). V gave up 3 bases and J gave up 2 bases; unmatched junction bases: 7. This chain's CDR3 is CASSWAGTVNYGYTF. The DNA of the CDR3 is TGTGCCAGCAGCTGGGCCGGGACAGTCAACTATGGCTACACCTTC.

This clone was seen just once. The chain links TRBV7-2 to TRBJ2-5, with D possibly matching TRBD2 (6 bases). The CDR3 has 14 residues. Trimming pared 0 bases from V and 5 bases from J, leaving 10 bases between. The germline CDR1 and CDR2 sequences are SGHTA and FQGNSA. In nucleotides, the CDR3 is TGTGCCAGCAGCTTAGCCAGGGAGGTGGAGACCCAGTACTTC. This codes for CASSLAREVETQYF.

J is TRBJ1-3 and V is TRBV29-1; unclear D gene. V was pared by 5 bases and J by 0 bases, with 8 bases between. The CDR3 totals 13 residues. Germline assignment: CDR1 SQVTM and CDR2 ANQGSEA. The CDR3 DNA follows: TGCAGCGTTATGAGGAACTCTGGAAACACCATATATTTT. It translates to CSVMRNSGNTIYF.

Here the CDR3 DNA reads TGTGCCAGTAGCCATGGACAGTTGAACACTGAAGCTTTCTTT. This translates into CASSHGQLNTEAFF. The rearrangement links TRBV19 to TRBJ1-1; D might be TRBD1 (6 bases). Germline assignment: CDR1 LNHDA and CDR2 SQIVND (reference sequence). The CDR3 sequence is 14 residues long. Trimming cost V 6 bases and J 0 bases, with 11 bases left between them.

This chain links TRBV7-2 with TRBJ2-3; the D call may be TRBD1 or TRBD2 (5 bases each). Trimming took off 6 bases at V and 4 bases at J, with 8 bases between the two ends. This CDR3 comprises 12 residues. CDR1 SGHTA and CDR2 FQGNSA come from the germline V gene. In DNA, the CDR3 is TGTGCCAGCAGGAGGGGTTCAGATACGCAGTATTTT. This translates into CASRRGSDTQYF.

This chain uses TRBV2 with TRBJ2-7; 12 bases fit TRBD1. Germline V CDR1 and CDR2: SNHLY, FYNNEI. The junction had 8 bases not matched to a gene; V was cut back by 1 base and J by 4 bases. CDR3 length equals 17 residues. The CDR3 DNA reads as TGTGCCAGCAGTGAAGGGCCTCCGGGACAGGGGGCGTACGAGCAGTACTTC. Its protein is CASSEGPPGQGAYEQYF.

The gene calls are TRBV5-1 and TRBJ1-1, with 9 bases identical to TRBD1. After removal of 3 bases from V and 6 bases from J, the junction contained 6 bases not matched to a gene. The germline gives CDR1 SGHRS, CDR2 YFSETQ. CDR3 length equals 14 residues. The CDR3 sequence: CASSYGTGIAEAFF. The DNA for the CDR3 is TGCGCCAGCAGCTACGGGACAGGGATCGCTGAAGCTTTCTTT.

The table lists this clone with a count of one. This chain links TRBV4-3 with TRBJ2-3, with TRBD2 identical over 12 bases. With V trimmed by 3 bases and J by 6 bases, 10 bases remained unmatched. The CDR3 extends over 17 amino acids. CDR1 is LGHNA and CDR2 is YSLEER in the germline V gene. The CDR3 DNA reads as TGCGCCAGCAGCCATCAGACTAGCGGGAGCATGGGTGATACGCAGTATTTT. It encodes CASSHQTSGSMGDTQYF.

V usage is TRBV10-2 and J usage is TRBJ2-7, with 8 nucleotides matching TRBD2. The CDR3 length is 18 residues. In germline, CDR1 is WSHSY, CDR2 SAAADI. The trim removed 0 bases at V and 5 bases at J, leaving 15 bases unmatched. The CDR3 spells CASSESRVAGGEIHEQYF. The CDR3 DNA reads as TGCGCCAGCAGTGAGTCCCGGGTGGCGGGGGGCGAGATCCACGAGCAGTACTTC.

For the CDR3, the DNA is TGTGCCAGCAGCTTAGCGTTAGGGGGCACCCACACCGGGGAGCTGTTTTTT. Its protein product is CASSLALGGTHTGELFF. The gene calls are TRBV7-9 and TRBJ2-2, with 7 bases matching TRBD1. The V and J ends lost 0 bases and 3 bases, in that order; junction bases with no gene match: 7. The V gene's germline CDR1 is SEHNR and CDR2 FQNEAQ (reference sequence). CDR3 length: 17 amino acids.

The V gene is TRBV2, the J gene TRBJ2-3; no reliable D call. Germline assignment: CDR1 SNHLY and CDR2 FYNNEI. The CDR3 totals 14 residues. V gave up 5 bases and J gave up 1 base, with 10 bases separating them. CDR3 nucleotides: TGTGCCAGCAGTATAGCTTTCCGCACAGATACGCAGTATTTT. It yields the protein CASSIAFRTDTQYF.

In this sample, this clone turned up once. J is TRBJ1-2 and V is TRBV30; unclear D gene. V lost 6 bases to trimming and J lost 4 bases, with 12 bases between them. The CDR3 covers 12 residues. Germline V CDR1 and CDR2: GTSNPN, SVGIG (reference sequence). CDR3 in amino acids: CACRSILYGYTF. The CDR3 DNA reads TGTGCCTGCAGATCTATCCTCTATGGCTACACCTTC.

The rearrangement links TRBV5-1 to TRBJ2-5; 9 nucleotides align to TRBD2. The CDR3 is made up of 17 amino acids. V shed 3 bases, J shed 5 bases, and the junction held 14 bases outside the gene matches. Germline CDR1 is SGHRS and CDR2 is YFSETQ. The CDR3 sequence is CASSYPSAGGPQETQYF. CDR3 nucleotides: TGCGCCAGCAGCTACCCTAGCGCGGGAGGGCCCCAGGAGACCCAGTACTTC.

Concerning this clone itself: The junction shows a germline mismatch at one end, possibly a read error. The chain combines TRBV7-2 with TRBJ1-2; 9 nucleotides match TRBD1. The CDR3 is made up of 15 amino acids. Germline assignment: CDR1 SGHTA and CDR2 FQGNSA. This CDR3 is CASSQGTGTKYGYTF. DNA of the CDR3: TGTGCCAGCAGCCAAGGGACAGGGACTAAATATGGCTACACCTTC.

This clone came up once. This chain joins TRBV7-9 and TRBJ2-7, with a weak D call TRBD1 (5 bases). The CDR3 is 12 amino acids. Deletions cut 2 bases from V and 7 bases from J, with 9 bases between. CDR1 is SEHNR, CDR2 FQNEAQ, per germline (reference sequence). The CDR3 reads CASSLQGGEQYF. The CDR3 bases are TGTGCCAGCAGCTTACAGGGTGGGGAGCAGTACTTC.

The V gene is TRBV2, the J gene TRBJ1-5; weak D call: TRBD1 (5 bases). This CDR3 has 14 amino acids. Between the trimmed V and J ends, which lost 2 bases and 1 base, there was a span of 6 bases. The germline gives CDR1 SNHLY, CDR2 FYNNEI. DNA of the CDR3: TGTGCCAGCAGTGAAAGGGACAGCAATCAGCCCCAGCATTTT. It encodes CASSERDSNQPQHF.

The chain links TRBV6-1 to TRBJ1-5; TRBD1 matches 7 bases. The germline V gene has CDR1 MNHNS and CDR2 SASEGT. The CDR3 totals 14 residues. V shed 6 bases and J 5 bases; nucleotides not matched to a gene: 7. Written as DNA, the CDR3 is TGTGCCAGCAGACCAACAGGGGTGCATCAGCCCCAGCATTTT. Its protein is CASRPTGVHQPQHF.

This CDR3 is CATSRREREGEETQYF. CDR3 DNA sequence: TGTGCCACCAGCAGAAGGGAGCGGGAGGGGGAAGAGACCCAGTACTTC. The chain couples TRBV15 to TRBJ2-5; 10 bases map to TRBD2. This CDR3 has 16 amino acids. CDR1 is LNHNV and CDR2 is YYDKDF in the germline V gene (reference sequence). J lost 3 bases, V lost 2 bases, and 6 bases had no gene match.

This chain joins TRBV19 and TRBJ2-7, with TRBD2 matching over 7 bases. V lost 5 bases, J lost 3 bases, and 7 bases stayed unmatched. Germline CDR1 LNHDA, CDR2 SQIVND (reference sequence). This CDR3 has 14 residues. The CDR3 nucleotides read TGTGCCAGTAGTGAGGCGGGAGCGGTCTACGAGCAGTACTTC. This sequence encodes CASSEAGAVYEQYF.